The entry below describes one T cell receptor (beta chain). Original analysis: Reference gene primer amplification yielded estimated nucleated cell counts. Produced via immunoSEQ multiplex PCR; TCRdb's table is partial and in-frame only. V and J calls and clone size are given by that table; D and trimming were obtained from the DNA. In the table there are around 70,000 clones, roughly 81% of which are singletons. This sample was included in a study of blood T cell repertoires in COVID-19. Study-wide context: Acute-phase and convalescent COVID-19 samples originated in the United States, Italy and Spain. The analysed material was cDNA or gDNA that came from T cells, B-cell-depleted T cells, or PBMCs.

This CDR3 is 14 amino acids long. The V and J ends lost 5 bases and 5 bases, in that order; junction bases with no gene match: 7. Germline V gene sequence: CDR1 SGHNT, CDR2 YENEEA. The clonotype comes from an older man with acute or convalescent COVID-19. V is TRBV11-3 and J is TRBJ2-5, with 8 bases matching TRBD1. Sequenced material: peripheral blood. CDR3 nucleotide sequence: TGTGCCAGCAGCCCCGGACAGGGTCTCGAGACCCAGTACTTC. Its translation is CASSPGQGLETQYF. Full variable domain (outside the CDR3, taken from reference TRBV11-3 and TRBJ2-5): EAGVVQSPRYKIIEKKQPVAFWCNPISGHNTLYWYLQNLGQGPELLIRYENEEAVDDSQLPKDRFSAERLKGVDSTLKIQPAELGDSAVYLCASSPGQGLETQYFGPGTRLLVL.